These 30 T cell receptor beta chains originate from one sample sequenced in a study of T cell responses to AZD1222 COVID-19 vaccine. Produced via immunoSEQ multiplex PCR; TCRdb's table is partial and in-frame only. The table has under 150,000 clones, 70% to 90% seen once. The sequencing here drew on peripheral blood, taken 28 days after the second AZD1222 dose. Receptors were obtained from an adult who received the AZD1222 COVID-19 vaccine.

The CDR3 DNA follows: TGTGCCAGCAGCTTCGACAGGGTTGCTTTCTTT. This gives the protein CASSFDRVAFF. The chain uses TRBV7-9 and TRBJ1-1; 7 nucleotides line up with TRBD1. V gave up 3 bases and J gave up 11 bases; unmatched junction bases: 3. The germline CDR1 and CDR2 sequences are SEHNR and FQNEAQ (reference sequence). CDR3 size: 11 residues.

A single count supports this clone. The V gene is TRBV7-9, the J gene TRBJ1-1; possibly TRBD1 for D (6 bases). V dropped 8 bases and J dropped 4 bases, with 17 bases sitting between them. This CDR3 is built from 14 residues. Germline CDR1 reads SEHNR; CDR2 reads FQNEAQ (reference sequence). The CDR3 bases are TGTGCCAGCCAGGGAAACAGGGTTGGCACTGAAGCTTTCTTT. Protein: CASQGNRVGTEAFF.

CDR3: CAIRETSGGANEQFF. CDR3 nucleotide sequence: TGTGCCATCAGGGAGACTAGCGGGGGGGCCAATGAGCAGTTCTTC. The chain has TRBV10-3 and TRBJ2-1; 14 positions match TRBD2. Germline V gene lookup returns CDR1 ENHRY and CDR2 SYGVKD. V shed 6 bases and J 6 bases; nucleotides not matched to a gene: 4. The CDR3 covers 15 residues.

V is TRBV10-1 and J is TRBJ2-3; 9 bases match TRBD1. The length of the CDR3 is 15 residues. The junction had 6 bases not matched to a gene; V was cut back by 4 bases and J by 4 bases. CDR1 and CDR2 from the germline V gene are WNHNN and SYGVQD (reference sequence). In DNA form, the CDR3 reads TGCGCCAGCAGTGGAGGACAGGGGAGGGCAGATACGCAGTATTTT. Translating gives CASSGGQGRADTQYF.

The rearrangement joins TRBV19 to TRBJ1-4; TRBD1 matches at 8 bases. This CDR3 is built from 15 residues. The germline CDR1 and CDR2 sequences are LNHDA and SQIVND (reference sequence). The V segment lost 1 base and the J segment 6 bases; nucleotides outside the gene matches: 4. The CDR3 is CASSIATGGHEKLFF. The CDR3 DNA follows: TGTGCCAGTAGTATAGCCACAGGGGGTCATGAAAAACTGTTTTTT.

The chain employs TRBV4-2 and TRBJ2-5, with TRBD2 matching over 9 bases. The CDR3 is 16 residues long. Germline assignment: CDR1 LGHNA and CDR2 YNFKEQ. Trimming removed 0 bases from V and 6 bases from J; junction bases left unmatched: 8. The CDR3 region is CASSQDGAGGQKTQYF. The CDR3 DNA follows: TGTGCCAGCAGCCAAGACGGGGCGGGGGGGCAGAAGACCCAGTACTTC.

V usage is TRBV18 and J usage is TRBJ2-1; 7 bases map to TRBD1. Germline loops: CDR1 KGHSH, CDR2 LQKENI. V trimming: 1 base; J trimming: 7 bases; junction bases outside the gene matches: 7. This CDR3 comprises 15 residues. CDR3 sequence: CASSPLRGPGNEQFF. For the CDR3, the DNA is TGTGCCAGCTCACCACTTAGGGGGCCGGGGAATGAGCAGTTCTTC.

J is TRBJ2-7 and V is TRBV9; TRBD2 matches at 9 bases. Trimming took 5 bases from V and 4 from J; bases not matched to a gene: 4. The CDR3 is made up of 13 amino acids. The germline V gene has CDR1 SGDLS and CDR2 YYNGEE. The chain's CDR3 is CASSEAGGYEQYF. CDR3 in DNA: TGTGCCAGCAGTGAGGCGGGGGGGTACGAGCAGTACTTC.

The chain employs TRBV5-1 and TRBJ1-4, with 8 bases lining up with TRBD1. Trimming cost V 4 bases and J 13 bases; bases outside gene matches: 21. The CDR3 sequence is 17 residues long. Per germline, CDR1 SGHRS and CDR2 YFSETQ. CDR3 bases: TGCGCCAGCAGCCCCGAACCAATGACAACATTACAGGGGGGACTGTTTTTT. It codes for CASSPEPMTTLQGGLFF.

This chain connects TRBV5-1 to TRBJ2-5; 12 bases align to TRBD2. The junction had 15 bases not matched to a gene; V was cut back by 4 bases and J by 5 bases. Germline V CDR1 and CDR2: SGHRS, YFSETQ. The CDR3 is 18 residues long. The CDR3 DNA reads as TGCGCCAGCAGCGTAAACCGTGGACTAGCGGGGTTTCGGGAGACCCAGTACTTC. Amino acids: CASSVNRGLAGFRETQYF.

V gene TRBV13 combines with J gene TRBJ2-1, with D unresolved. The CDR3 is 15 amino acids. The V gene lost 3 bases and the J gene lost 0 bases, with 9 bases spanning the gap. From germline, CDR1 is PRHDT and CDR2 FYEKMQ (reference sequence). The DNA for the CDR3 is TGTGCCAGCAGCTTCGGGTTTAGCTCCTACAATGAGCAGTTCTTC. It is translated as CASSFGFSSYNEQFF.

The rearrangement uses TRBV4-1 and TRBJ2-6; D gene uncertain. V was clipped by 1 base and J by 2 bases, with 6 bases between them. This CDR3 spans 15 amino acids. Germline V gives CDR1 MGHRA, CDR2 YSYEKL. CDR3 DNA: TGCGCCAGCAGCCAAGTCCCGACTGGGGCCAACGTCCTGACTTTC. Its protein product is CASSQVPTGANVLTF.

The sample holds many counts of this clone. The chain has TRBV6-5 and TRBJ1-2; 8 bases agree with TRBD1. The CDR3 has 15 residues. Germline loops: CDR1 MNHEY, CDR2 SVGAGI. The V segment lost 2 bases and the J segment 6 bases; nucleotides outside the gene matches: 8. The CDR3 region has the DNA TGTGCCAGCAGTTACACCCGGGCAGGGGGCGATGGCTACACCTTC. Amino acid sequence: CASSYTRAGGDGYTF.

This clone was seen once. The V and J genes are TRBV6-1 and TRBJ1-5; 7 positions agree with TRBD1. This CDR3 has 15 residues. V was pared by 2 bases and J by 7 bases, with 8 bases of the junction left unmatched. CDR1 is MNHNS, CDR2 SASEGT, per germline. The CDR3 is CASSEIGGMGQPQHF. DNA for the CDR3: TGTGCCAGCAGTGAAATAGGGGGCATGGGCCAGCCCCAGCATTTT.

This chain's CDR3 is CASSPDPVGSYEQYF. The CDR3 bases are TGTGCCAGCAGCCCCGACCCCGTGGGGTCCTACGAGCAGTACTTC. The chain combines TRBV5-5 with TRBJ2-7; D unclear. V lost 4 bases and J lost 1, with 15 bases in between. This CDR3 has 15 amino acids. Per germline, CDR1 SGHKS and CDR2 YYEKEE (reference sequence).

The chain couples TRBV6-5 to TRBJ1-4, with 10 positions matching TRBD1. This CDR3 is built from 15 residues. Germline-derived CDR1 and CDR2 are MNHEY and SVGAGI. The trim removed 2 bases at V and 7 bases at J, leaving 4 bases unmatched. Here the CDR3 DNA reads TGTGCCAGCAGTTACCGCCGGGACAGGGGTGAAAAACTGTTTTTT. Encoded protein: CASSYRRDRGEKLFF.

This clone has a single count. This sequence joins TRBV4-1 and TRBJ1-5; possible D gene TRBD1, 5 bases. Germline V gene lookup returns CDR1 MGHRA and CDR2 YSYEKL. This CDR3 has 14 residues. The germline V and J ends were trimmed by 3 bases and 1 base, with 7 bases remaining between them. The CDR3, as DNA: TGCGCCAGCAGCCAGGGACGCAGCAATCAGCCCCAGCATTTT. Residues: CASSQGRSNQPQHF.

This chain's CDR3 is CASSTRAQGEAFF. Here the CDR3 DNA reads TGTGCCAGCAGCACTCGGGCGCAGGGTGAAGCTTTCTTT. This chain uses TRBV7-9 with TRBJ1-1; perhaps TRBD1 as D (5 bases). Germline CDR1 SEHNR, CDR2 FQNEAQ (reference sequence). The V gene lost 5 bases and the J gene lost 7 bases, with 14 bases spanning the gap. CDR3 length: 13 residues. Together with reference TRBV7-9 and TRBJ1-1, the CDR3 gives the full variable domain: DTGVSQNPRHKITKRGQNVTFRCDPISEHNRLYWYRQTLGQGPEFLTYFQNEAQLEKSRLLSDRFSAERPKGSFSTLEIQRTEQGDSAMYLCASSTRAQGEAFFGQGTRLTVV.

The sample holds one count of this clone. This rearrangement joins TRBV7-7 to TRBJ2-6; the D is unclear. The V gene's germline CDR1 is SSHAT and CDR2 FNYEAQ (reference sequence). The CDR3 is made up of 17 amino acids. Trimming left V 5 bases short and J 13 bases short, with 27 bases between. The CDR3 sequence: CASSIVAKSKSGQVLTF. In DNA form, the CDR3 reads TGTGCCAGCAGCATAGTTGCTAAGTCAAAGTCGGGCCAAGTCCTGACTTTC.

The chain's CDR3 is CASIDSQTEAFF. The DNA for the CDR3 is TGTGCCAGCATCGACAGTCAAACTGAAGCTTTCTTT. This rearrangement joins TRBV4-2 to TRBJ1-1; TRBD1 might be the D (5 bases). V was trimmed by 7 bases and J by 5 bases, leaving 11 bases between them. Germline V gene lookup returns CDR1 LGHNA and CDR2 YNFKEQ. This CDR3 comprises 12 residues.

The CDR3 region is CASSALRGSNTEAFF. Here the CDR3 DNA reads TGCGCCAGCAGCGCTCTCAGGGGGTCGAACACTGAAGCTTTCTTT. The rearrangement uses TRBV5-1 and TRBJ1-1, with TRBD1 matching over 7 bases. V lost 4 bases and J lost 1; bases outside the gene matches: 7. Germline V lookup: CDR1 SGHRS, CDR2 YFSETQ. This CDR3 comprises 15 residues.

V and J are TRBV5-1 and TRBJ1-4; 11 bases are shared with TRBD1. Germline V gene data show CDR1 as SGHRS and CDR2 as YFSETQ. This CDR3 spans 15 amino acids. The junction had 7 bases not matched to a gene; V was cut back by 4 bases and J by 8 bases. CDR3 protein: CASSPGDRGREKLFF. The CDR3 DNA sequence: TGCGCCAGCAGCCCGGGGGACAGGGGGAGAGAAAAACTGTTTTTT.

This chain connects TRBV5-1 to TRBJ2-3; possible D gene TRBD2, 5 bases. CDR3 size: 14 residues. Germline CDR1 and CDR2: SGHRS and YFSETQ. V dropped 0 bases and J dropped 2 bases, with 7 bases sitting between them. CDR3 sequence reads: CASSLAGNTDTQYF. In nucleotides, the CDR3 is TGCGCCAGCAGCTTGGCGGGAAACACAGATACGCAGTATTTT.

This clone was counted between two and nine times. The chain has TRBV19 and TRBJ1-5; the match to TRBD1 covers 7 bases. CDR3 length: 14 residues. Per the germline V gene, CDR1 is LNHDA and CDR2 is SQIVND (reference sequence). V was pared by 6 bases and J by 8 bases, with 10 bases of the junction left unmatched. In DNA form, the CDR3 reads TGTGCCAGTAGGCTCGAGGGGGCCCGAGAGCCCCAGCATTTT. Translated, it gives CASRLEGAREPQHF.

This clone was observed a single time. The chain recombines TRBV18 with TRBJ1-1; TRBD1 agrees at 12 bases. The V segment lost 8 bases and the J segment 1 base; nucleotides outside the gene matches: 5. Per germline, CDR1 KGHSH and CDR2 LQKENI. This CDR3 is 15 amino acids long. CDR3 region: CASDPGQGANTEAFF. The CDR3 DNA follows: TGTGCCAGCGACCCGGGACAGGGGGCGAACACTGAAGCTTTCTTT.

In this sample, this clone turned up a few times. CDR3 protein: CASLDRAGNTIYF. Written as DNA, the CDR3 is TGTGCCAGCTTGGACAGGGCGGGAAACACCATATATTTT. This chain links TRBV19 with TRBJ1-3; TRBD1 matches 8 bases. Germline lookup yields CDR1 LNHDA and CDR2 SQIVND (reference sequence). Trimming removed 9 bases from V and 4 bases from J; junction bases left unmatched: 5. The CDR3 loop spans 13 amino acids.

The chain has TRBV13 and TRBJ2-7; 7 bases are shared with TRBD1. J gave up 6 bases and V 4 bases, and 9 bases lay outside the gene matches. CDR1 is PRHDT and CDR2 is FYEKMQ in the germline V gene (reference sequence). CDR3 length: 14 amino acids. The DNA for the CDR3 is TGTGCCAGCAGCTCTGACCGGGACAGCCGCGAGCAGTACTTC. This codes for CASSSDRDSREQYF. Filled out from reference TRBV13 and TRBJ2-7, the complete variable domain reads AAGVIQSPRHLIKEKRETATLKCYPIPRHDTVYWYQQGPGQDPQFLISFYEKMQSDKGSIPDRFSAQQFSDYHSELNMSSLELGDSALYFCASSSDRDSREQYFGPGTRLTVT.

This chain uses TRBV9 with TRBJ2-1, with D possibly being TRBD1 (5 bases). Germline V lookup: CDR1 SGDLS, CDR2 YYNGEE. Trimming took 0 bases from V and 8 from J, leaving 15 bases between them. The CDR3 extends over 15 amino acids. CDR3 sequence reads: CASSVEQVVIHEQFF. The DNA for the CDR3 is TGTGCCAGCAGCGTAGAACAGGTTGTTATCCATGAGCAGTTCTTC. The full variable domain, its missing parts supplied by reference TRBV9 and TRBJ2-1, is DSGVTQTPKHLITATGQRVTLRCSPRSGDLSVYWYQQSLDQGLQFLIQYYNGEERAKGNILERFSAQQFPDLHSELNLSSLELGDSALYFCASSVEQVVIHEQFFGPGTRLTVL.

In DNA form, the CDR3 reads TGTGCCAGCAGCCTAAAAGGGACAGATACGCAGTATTTT. Translated, it gives CASSLKGTDTQYF. The chain has TRBV14 and TRBJ2-3; D gene ambiguous. The CDR3 has 13 residues. Between the trimmed V and J ends, which lost 4 bases and 3 bases, there was a span of 8 bases. Germline lookup yields CDR1 SGHDN and CDR2 FVKESK.

V is TRBV28 and J is TRBJ1-1; tentative D call: TRBD1 (5 bases). Germline loops: CDR1 MDHEN, CDR2 SYDVKM. V lost 3 bases to trimming and J lost 2 bases, with 16 bases between them. The CDR3 has 16 residues. CDR3 in amino acids: CASSFVPGRQNTEAFF. Written as DNA, the CDR3 is TGTGCCAGCAGTTTCGTTCCGGGACGGCAAAACACTGAAGCTTTCTTT.